A single sample is the source of the 9 T cell receptor beta chains below, sequenced in a study of T-cell memory formation after mild COVID-19. From the 5' RACE reads, TCRdb called clonotypes with MiXCR, one entry per CDR3 protein. The table shows approximately 150,000 distinct CDR3 sequences, with under 25% occurring only once. The sample was PBMCs or a T cell subset sorted from them (not recorded which). These TCRs come from an adult woman who had mild COVID-19 (a few samples of this study predate the infection). Cell type and time point are not known.

This clonotype has a count of ten or more. This rearrangement joins TRBV7-9 to TRBJ2-1; TRBD2 matches at 12 bases. Germline CDR1 and CDR2: SEHNR and FQNEAQ (reference sequence). The length of the CDR3 is 15 residues. The ends lost 7 bases at V and 5 bases at J; junction bases unmatched: 6. The CDR3 sequence is CASNIGLAGNNEQFF. CDR3 DNA sequence: TGTGCCAGCAACATAGGACTAGCGGGAAACAATGAGCAGTTCTTC.

The sample holds a few counts of this clonotype. V gene TRBV6-5 combines with J gene TRBJ2-3; 9 bases align to TRBD1. J was trimmed by 4 bases and V by 5 bases; bases with no gene match: 7. Germline V gene lookup returns CDR1 MNHEY and CDR2 SVGAGI. The CDR3 covers 15 residues. CDR3 protein: CASSLQGAGADTQYF. CDR3 DNA sequence: TGTGCCAGCAGTCTACAGGGGGCAGGGGCAGATACGCAGTATTTT.

This rearrangement joins TRBV18 to TRBJ2-1, with 7 nucleotides matching TRBD2. This CDR3 has 17 residues. V was pared by 2 bases and J by 5 bases, with 12 bases of the junction left unmatched. The germline CDR1 and CDR2 sequences are KGHSH and LQKENI. The CDR3 nucleotides are TGTGCCAGCTCACCAAGGCTGAGGGACTATGTGAACAATGAGCAGTTCTTC. It yields the protein CASSPRLRDYVNNEQFF.

The sample holds a few counts of this clonotype. The V and J genes are TRBV12-3 or TRBV12-4 and TRBJ2-2, with a weak D call TRBD2 (5 bases). The CDR3 is 13 amino acids. Between the trimmed V and J ends, which lost 4 bases and 13 bases, there was a span of 16 bases. The CDR3 nucleotides read TGTGCCAGCAGTTCCAATGAGGCAGGAGGGCTGTTTTTT. This translates into CASSSNEAGGLFF.

This clonotype was detected a few times. The J gene is TRBJ1-1, the V gene TRBV5-1; 9 nucleotides line up with TRBD1. The V and J ends lost 4 bases and 6 bases, in that order; junction bases with no gene match: 7. The CDR3 is made up of 14 amino acids. Germline CDR1 reads SGHRS; CDR2 reads YFSETQ. The CDR3 protein is CASSPGQGVSEAFF. The CDR3 DNA reads as TGCGCCAGCAGCCCGGGACAGGGAGTGTCTGAAGCTTTCTTT.

Turning to this clonotype: A read error may be the cause here, since a much bigger clone is one base away. This chain connects TRBV6-5 to TRBJ2-5; D not certain. In germline, CDR1 is MNHEY, CDR2 SVGAGI. CDR3 length equals 13 residues. CDR3 sequence: CARSYSGQETQYF. Written as DNA, the CDR3 is TGTGCCAGAAGTTACTCGGGTCAAGAGACCCAGTACTTC.

This clonotype was counted only a few times. The V and J genes are TRBV20-1 and TRBJ2-7, with no clear D. V lost 5 bases and J lost 0, with 5 bases in between. CDR1 is DFQATT, CDR2 SNEGSKA, per germline (reference sequence). The CDR3 contains 11 residues. The CDR3 region is CSARHSYEQYF. The CDR3 DNA is TGCAGTGCTCGACACTCCTACGAGCAGTACTTC.

This clonotype was observed many times. The chain has TRBV11-3 and TRBJ2-1, with 7 bases identical to TRBD2. This CDR3 comprises 15 residues. Germline CDR1 is SGHNT and CDR2 is YENEEA. Trimming took 2 bases from V and 1 from J; bases not matched to a gene: 2. The CDR3 region is CASSLQAGSYNEQFF. CDR3 bases: TGTGCCAGCAGCTTACAAGCGGGATCCTACAATGAGCAGTTCTTC.

This clonotype was recorded a few times. This rearrangement joins TRBV18 to TRBJ2-7; 12 bases fit TRBD2. CDR3 size: 15 residues. The ends lost 3 bases at V and 5 bases at J; junction bases unmatched: 5. Germline CDR1 reads KGHSH; CDR2 reads LQKENI. This CDR3 reads CASSPPSGRADEQYF. CDR3 coding DNA: TGTGCCAGCTCACCTCCTAGCGGGAGGGCTGACGAGCAGTACTTC.